The 13 T cell receptor beta chains listed next were all sequenced from one sample in a study of T-cell memory formation after mild COVID-19. TCRdb reprocessed the 5' RACE reads via MiXCR and lists one record per CDR3 protein. This table has a few hundred thousand distinct CDR3 sequences, approximately 15% appearing once. The source material was PBMCs or a T cell subset sorted from them (not recorded which). These receptors were collected from a man aged 18-30 years who had mild COVID-19 (a few samples of this study predate the infection). Cell type and time point are not known.

This clonotype was found many times. The V call is TRBV6-4, the J call TRBJ2-4; 11 bases are a match to TRBD2. CDR3 length: 16 amino acids. Looked up from germline, CDR1 is MRHNA and CDR2 is SNTAGT. Trimming at V came to 7 bases and at J to 8 bases, leaving 13 bases not matched to a gene. The CDR3 spells CASTTTSGGWEDIQYF. CDR3 nucleotide sequence: TGTGCCAGCACCACTACTAGCGGGGGATGGGAGGACATTCAGTACTTC.

This clonotype has a handful of counts. The genes are TRBV20-1 and TRBJ1-4; no definite D call. The CDR3 length is 15 residues. Trimming shortened V by 2 bases and J by 3 bases, and 13 bases separated the two germline ends. Germline V lookup: CDR1 DFQATT, CDR2 SNEGSKA (reference sequence). The CDR3 region has the DNA TGCAGTGCTAGACCCGGCGGACGGTCTAATGAAAAACTGTTTTTT. This sequence encodes CSARPGGRSNEKLFF.

This clonotype was counted a few times. The rearrangement joins TRBV29-1 to TRBJ1-2; the D gene is possibly TRBD1 (5 bases). The CDR3 length is 11 residues. In germline, CDR1 is SQVTM, CDR2 ANQGSEA. The CDR3 protein is CTAGGDDGYTF. The CDR3 DNA is TGCACCGCCGGAGGGGACGATGGCTACACCTTC.

The chain has TRBV29-1 and TRBJ1-2, with D perhaps matching TRBD1 (5 bases). CDR1 is SQVTM and CDR2 is ANQGSEA in the germline V gene. The V end was cut by 1 base, the J end by 0 bases, with 12 bases between. The CDR3 runs to 15 residues. CDR3 nucleotide sequence: TGCAGCGTTGAAGTATGGCAGGGAGCTAACTATGGCTACACCTTC. This sequence encodes CSVEVWQGANYGYTF. Using reference TRBV29-1 and TRBJ1-2 for the parts outside the CDR3, the full variable domain is SAVISQKPSRDICQRGTSLTIQCQVDSQVTMMFWYRQQPGQSLTLIATANQGSEATYESGFVIDKFPISRPNLTFSTLTVSNMSPEDSSIYLCSVEVWQGANYGYTFGSGTRLTVV.

The CDR3 nucleotides read TGTGCCAGCAGCAATAGACAGGGTAGCTCCTACAATGAGCAGTTCTTC. Amino acid sequence: CASSNRQGSSYNEQFF. The rearrangement links TRBV7-2 to TRBJ2-1; 7 bases align to TRBD1. Germline V gene data show CDR1 as SGHTA and CDR2 as FQGNSA. V shed 5 bases, J shed 0 bases, and the junction held 7 bases outside the gene matches. This CDR3 has 16 residues.

Only a few counts were recorded for this clonotype. This rearrangement joins TRBV6-5 to TRBJ2-3, with 8 bases matching TRBD2. After removal of 4 bases from V and 6 bases from J, the junction contained 9 bases not matched to a gene. The V gene's germline CDR1 is MNHEY and CDR2 SVGAGI. This CDR3 has 15 amino acids. As DNA, the CDR3 is TGTGCCAGCAGTTCCTATAGCGGGGTGACGGATACGCAGTATTTT. Amino acids: CASSSYSGVTDTQYF.

In its sample, this clonotype was seen a few times. V and J are TRBV7-2 and TRBJ1-5; TRBD1 aligns across 8 bases. The CDR3 contains 16 residues. The V gene's germline CDR1 is SGHTA and CDR2 FQGNSA. With V trimmed by 5 bases and J by 0 bases, 6 bases remained unmatched. The CDR3 reads CASSKYRGTSNQPQHF. The CDR3 DNA sequence: TGTGCCAGCAGCAAATACAGGGGGACTAGCAATCAGCCCCAGCATTTT. Full variable domain (missing parts from reference TRBV7-2 and TRBJ1-5): GAGVSQSPSNKVTEKGKDVELRCDPISGHTALYWYRQSLGQGLEFLIYFQGNSAPDKSGLPSDRFSAERTGGSVSTLTIQRTQQEDSAVYLCASSKYRGTSNQPQHFGDGTRLSIL.

In this sample, this clonotype turned up once. This CDR3 reads CASSLAWSGGGYTF. CDR3 nucleotide sequence: TGCGCCAGCAGCTTGGCCTGGTCCGGCGGTGGCTACACCTTC. This chain joins TRBV5-1 and TRBJ1-2; the D is unclear. Germline CDR1 and CDR2: SGHRS and YFSETQ. This CDR3 spans 14 amino acids. V was cut by 0 bases and J by 7 bases, with 13 bases left in between.

In DNA, the CDR3 is TGTGCCAGCAGTGTAAGGACTAGCCCGGATGAGCAGTTCTTC. Protein: CASSVRTSPDEQFF. The rearrangement links TRBV27 to TRBJ2-1; 8 bases map to TRBD2. V gave up 5 bases and J gave up 8 bases; unmatched junction bases: 8. The CDR3 is made up of 14 amino acids. CDR1 and CDR2 from the germline V gene are MNHEY and SMNVEV (reference sequence).

The chain joins TRBV4-2 to TRBJ2-1, with D unclear. Germline CDR1 reads LGHNA; CDR2 reads YNFKEQ. V lost 1 base to trimming and J lost 5 bases, with 6 bases between them. The length of the CDR3 is 13 residues. Here the CDR3 reads CASSQAEDNEQFF. In DNA, the CDR3 is TGTGCCAGCAGCCAAGCTGAAGACAATGAGCAGTTCTTC.

This clonotype was counted many times. The chain joins TRBV20-1 to TRBJ1-1; D gene ambiguous. CDR3 length equals 12 residues. Germline V gene data show CDR1 as DFQATT and CDR2 as SNEGSKA (reference sequence). Trimming left V 3 bases short and J 1 base short, with 6 bases between. CDR3 sequence reads: CSASRKNTEAFF. The CDR3 DNA sequence: TGCAGTGCTAGTCGGAAGAACACTGAAGCTTTCTTT.

A note on this clonotype: This may come from a read error, since a much larger clone is one base off. The rearrangement joins TRBV12-3 or TRBV12-4 to TRBJ2-1; 12 bases map to TRBD2. There are 13 residues in the CDR3. The CDR3 coding sequence is TGTGCCATCAGTTCACTAGCGGGGGGCTCCGGGTTCTTC. This sequence encodes CAISSLAGGSGFF.

The sample holds a few counts of this clonotype. The chain recombines TRBV5-1 with TRBJ2-1, with TRBD2 matching 8 bases. Germline CDR1 and CDR2: SGHRS and YFSETQ. V dropped 4 bases and J dropped 8; count of bases not matched to a gene: 14. This CDR3 is built from 16 residues. The CDR3 sequence: CASSPLGTRVGHEQFF. Written as DNA, the CDR3 is TGCGCCAGCAGCCCTTTAGGGACTAGAGTAGGTCATGAGCAGTTCTTC.